One TCR beta chain is described in this entry. Treatment noted: oral pan-JAK inhibitor, 5-10 mg twice daily. These data originate in a study of CD8+ T cells in alopecia areata. Study overall: Treated patients received oral tofacitinib, 5 to 10 mg twice daily.

RNA extraction was followed by reverse transcription into cDNA, which acted as the sequencing template. Sequenced by immunoSEQ multiplex PCR; TCRdb stores in-frame clones only, minus some. This table has 95,000 to 100,000 clones, 55% to 70% appearing once. The germline V and J ends were trimmed by 4 bases and 3 bases, with 13 bases remaining between them. The CDR3 contains 15 residues. Germline V gene lookup returns CDR1 SEHNR and CDR2 FQNEAQ (reference sequence). This chain joins TRBV7-9 and TRBJ1-5; D is ambiguous. The clonotype originates from a human donor with alopecia areata. Sequenced material: CD8+ T cells sorted from blood, taken at approximately week 56, from a patient treated with tofacitinib. The CDR3 spells CASSSSRQDNQPQHF. CDR3 nucleotide sequence: TGTGCCAGCAGCTCGTCGCGACAAGACAATCAGCCCCAGCATTTT.